A selection of T cell receptor beta chains follows, all from one sample in a study of Graves' ophthalmopathy and Graves' hyperthyroidism. A single record per CDR3 protein comes from TCRdb applying MiXCR to the multiplex PCR reads. Of about 620,000 distinct CDR3 sequences listed, 22% are singletons. Sequencing was performed on peripheral blood. The receptors stem from a woman aged 18-29 years with stable Graves' hyperthyroidism. Some clones in this sample may be carry-over from other donors' samples. The CDR3 runs from the conserved cysteine through the conserved F or W. The order of the fields is V gene, clone size, J gene, D gene, CDR3 DNA, CDR3 protein. The D gene is left open where the match is weak. Not all rows give a size; the values are once, few, many and, for expanded clones, a class.

v_call: TRBV7-2
clone_size: many
j_call: TRBJ2-7
d_call: -
cdr3_nt: TGTGCCAGCAGCTTAGCCCAATGGGCCGAGCAGTACTTC
cdr3_aa: CASSLAQWAEQYF

v_call: TRBV15
clone_size: once
j_call: TRBJ2-7
d_call: -
cdr3_nt: TGTGCCACCAGCAGAGGTTCGAGGGCCTCCTACGAGCAGTACTTC
cdr3_aa: CATSRGSRASYEQYF

v_call: TRBV6-5
clone_size: -
j_call: TRBJ1-1
d_call: TRBD1
cdr3_nt: TGTGCCAGCAGTTACTCGGGGCAGGGGGTTTCGAACACTGAAGCTTTCTTT
cdr3_aa: CASSYSGQGVSNTEAFF

v_call: TRBV20-1
clone_size: -
j_call: TRBJ2-7
d_call: TRBD1
cdr3_nt: TGCAGTGCTAAACAGGGGGACTACGAGCAGTACTTC
cdr3_aa: CSAKQGDYEQYF

v_call: TRBV11-2
clone_size: many
j_call: TRBJ2-6
d_call: -
cdr3_nt: TGTGCCAGCAGCCAAGGGGGCTCTGGGGCCAACGTCCTGACTTTC
cdr3_aa: CASSQGGSGANVLTF

v_call: TRBV6-2/TRBV6-3
clone_size: -
j_call: TRBJ1-2
d_call: -
cdr3_nt: TGTGCCAGCTGGACAGCCCACTATGGCTACACCTTC
cdr3_aa: CASWTAHYGYTF

v_call: TRBV6-1
clone_size: few
j_call: TRBJ2-5
d_call: -
cdr3_nt: TGTGCCAGCAGTGAACATAACAGAAAAGAGACCCAGTACTTC
cdr3_aa: CASSEHNRKETQYF

v_call: TRBV6-2/TRBV6-3
clone_size: many
j_call: TRBJ1-2
d_call: -
cdr3_nt: TGTGCCAGCAATACACCCCGATACATAGGCGGTGGCTACACCTTC
cdr3_aa: CASNTPRYIGGGYTF

v_call: TRBV9
clone_size: few
j_call: TRBJ1-1
d_call: -
cdr3_nt: TGTGCCAGCAGCGTAGAATGGCAGGGAGAGAACACTGAAGCTTTCTTT
cdr3_aa: CASSVEWQGENTEAFF

v_call: TRBV10-2
clone_size: many
j_call: TRBJ2-7
d_call: -
cdr3_nt: TGCGCCTCCGCCGGGACGACCTACGAGCAGTACTTC
cdr3_aa: CASAGTTYEQYF

v_call: TRBV7-3
clone_size: many
j_call: TRBJ1-5
d_call: -
cdr3_nt: TGTGCCAGCAGCCCCCCGGGTGGAGGGGATAGCAATCAGCCCCAGCATTTT
cdr3_aa: CASSPPGGGDSNQPQHF

v_call: TRBV7-6
clone_size: -
j_call: TRBJ1-5
d_call: -
cdr3_nt: TGTGCCAGCAGCTTACTCGGGTCAGGGCTTCAGCCCCAGCATTTT
cdr3_aa: CASSLLGSGLQPQHF

v_call: TRBV6-5
clone_size: -
j_call: TRBJ1-5
d_call: -
cdr3_nt: TGTGCCAGCAGTTACAACGGGCCCCAGCATTTT
cdr3_aa: CASSYNGPQHF

v_call: TRBV28
clone_size: -
j_call: TRBJ1-2
d_call: -
cdr3_nt: TGTGCCAGCAGTTCAACCGGGACCCACTATGGCTACACCTTC
cdr3_aa: CASSSTGTHYGYTF

v_call: TRBV11-2
clone_size: -
j_call: TRBJ2-5
d_call: -
cdr3_nt: TGTGCCAGCAGCTCCCAGGGTCAGACCCAGTACTTC
cdr3_aa: CASSSQGQTQYF

v_call: TRBV6-1
clone_size: -
j_call: TRBJ2-5
d_call: TRBD2
cdr3_nt: TGTGCCAGCAGCCGTAGCGGGGGGATAGGAGAGACCCAGTACTTC
cdr3_aa: CASSRSGGIGETQYF

v_call: TRBV20-1
clone_size: many
j_call: TRBJ1-1
d_call: -
cdr3_nt: TGCAGTGCTCCAGCCTCGGATCGTCCGAACACTGAAGCTTTCTTT
cdr3_aa: CSAPASDRPNTEAFF

v_call: TRBV12-3/TRBV12-4
clone_size: many
j_call: TRBJ1-1
d_call: -
cdr3_nt: TGTGCCAGCAGTTTGACCCAGGAAGCTTTCTTT
cdr3_aa: CASSLTQEAFF

v_call: TRBV24-1
clone_size: many
j_call: TRBJ2-3
d_call: TRBD1
cdr3_nt: TGTGCCACCGGGGACAGTCTAACAGATACGCAGTATTTT
cdr3_aa: CATGDSLTDTQYF

v_call: TRBV9
clone_size: -
j_call: TRBJ2-7
d_call: -
cdr3_nt: TGTGCCAGCAGCGTAGGTCTCTCTCCCTACGAGCAGTACTTC
cdr3_aa: CASSVGLSPYEQYF

v_call: TRBV9
clone_size: many
j_call: TRBJ1-6
d_call: TRBD1
cdr3_nt: TGTGCCAGCAGCGTGGGGGGACAGTTCTATAATTCACCCCTCCACTTT
cdr3_aa: CASSVGGQFYNSPLHF

v_call: TRBV3-1
clone_size: many
j_call: TRBJ2-7
d_call: -
cdr3_nt: TGTGCCAGCAGCCAATGGCTTATGGGGGACGAGCAGTACTTC
cdr3_aa: CASSQWLMGDEQYF

v_call: TRBV12-3/TRBV12-4
clone_size: many
j_call: TRBJ1-2
d_call: -
cdr3_nt: TGTGCCAGCAGGGGGCCATTCGATGGCTACACCTTC
cdr3_aa: CASRGPFDGYTF

v_call: TRBV12-3/TRBV12-4
clone_size: -
j_call: TRBJ2-2
d_call: TRBD2
cdr3_nt: TGTGCCAGCAGTTTAGTTAGGGTAGCGGGGGAGTACACCGGGGAGCTGTTTTTT
cdr3_aa: CASSLVRVAGEYTGELFF

v_call: TRBV7-8
clone_size: many
j_call: TRBJ1-5
d_call: -
cdr3_nt: TGTGCCAGCAGTATCGAGGTGAATCAGCCCCAGCATTTT
cdr3_aa: CASSIEVNQPQHF